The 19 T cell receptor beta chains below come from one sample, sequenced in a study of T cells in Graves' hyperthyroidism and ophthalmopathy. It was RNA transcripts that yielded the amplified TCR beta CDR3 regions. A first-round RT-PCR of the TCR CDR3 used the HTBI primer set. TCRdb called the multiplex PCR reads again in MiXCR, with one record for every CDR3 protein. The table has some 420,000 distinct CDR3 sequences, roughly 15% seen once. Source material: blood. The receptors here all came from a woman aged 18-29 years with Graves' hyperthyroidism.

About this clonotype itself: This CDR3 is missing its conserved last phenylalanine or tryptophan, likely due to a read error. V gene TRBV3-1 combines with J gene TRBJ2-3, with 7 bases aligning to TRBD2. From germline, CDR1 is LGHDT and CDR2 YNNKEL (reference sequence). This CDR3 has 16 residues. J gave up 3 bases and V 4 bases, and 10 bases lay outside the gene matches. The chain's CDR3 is CASSLAMTSYTDTQYL. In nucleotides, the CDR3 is TGTGCCAGCAGCCTAGCTATGACTAGCTATACAGATACGCAGTATCTT.

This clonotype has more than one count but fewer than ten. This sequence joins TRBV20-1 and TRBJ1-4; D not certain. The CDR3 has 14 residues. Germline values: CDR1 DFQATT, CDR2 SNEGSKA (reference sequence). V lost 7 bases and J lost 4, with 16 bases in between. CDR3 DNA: TGCAGTGGCACACCGGGCTCTGGTAATGAAAAACTGTTTTTT. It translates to CSGTPGSGNEKLFF.

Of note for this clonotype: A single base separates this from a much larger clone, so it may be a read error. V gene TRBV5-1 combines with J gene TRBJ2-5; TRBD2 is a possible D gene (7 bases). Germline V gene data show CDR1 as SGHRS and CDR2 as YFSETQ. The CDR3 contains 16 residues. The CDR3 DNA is TGCGCCAGCAGCGGGGGGCCGGGAGGATTCCAAGAGACCCAGCACTTC. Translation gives CASSGGPGGFQETQHF.

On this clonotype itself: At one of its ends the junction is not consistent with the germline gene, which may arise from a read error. The CDR3 nucleotides are TGTGCCAGCTCACCACTCTCGGGGGAAGAGACCCTGTACTTC. Its protein is CASSPLSGEETLYF. This rearrangement joins TRBV18 to TRBJ2-5; D might be TRBD2 (6 bases). Looked up from germline, CDR1 is KGHSH and CDR2 is LQKENI. CDR3 size: 14 residues.

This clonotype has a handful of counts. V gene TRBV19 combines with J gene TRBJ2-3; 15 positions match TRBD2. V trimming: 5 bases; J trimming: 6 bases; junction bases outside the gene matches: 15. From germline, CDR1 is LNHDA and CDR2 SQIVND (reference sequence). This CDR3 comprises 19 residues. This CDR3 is CASSDHGTSGRSQPDTQYF. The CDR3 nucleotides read TGTGCCAGTAGTGATCACGGGACTAGCGGGAGGAGTCAGCCCGATACGCAGTATTTT. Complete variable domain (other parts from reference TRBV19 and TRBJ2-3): DGGITQSPKYLFRKEGQNVTLSCEQNLNHDAMYWYRQDPGQGLRLIYYSQIVNDFQKGDIAEGYSVSREKKESFPLTVTSAQKNPTAFYLCASSDHGTSGRSQPDTQYFGPGTRLTVL.

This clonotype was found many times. The DNA of the CDR3 is TGTGCCAGCAGTCCACTAGCGGGGAACACAGATACGCAGTATTTT. This sequence encodes CASSPLAGNTDTQYF. This rearrangement joins TRBV7-9 to TRBJ2-3; 10 bases are a match to TRBD2. Germline CDR1 is SEHNR and CDR2 is FQNEAQ (reference sequence). The ends lost 6 bases at V and 2 bases at J; junction bases unmatched: 5. This CDR3 has 15 residues.

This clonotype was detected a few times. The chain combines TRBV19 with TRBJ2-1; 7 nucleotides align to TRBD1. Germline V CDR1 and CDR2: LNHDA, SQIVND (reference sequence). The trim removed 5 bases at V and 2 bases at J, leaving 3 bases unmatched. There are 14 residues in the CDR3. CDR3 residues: CASSLGQTYNEQFF. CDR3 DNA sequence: TGTGCCAGTAGTCTGGGACAGACCTACAATGAGCAGTTCTTC.

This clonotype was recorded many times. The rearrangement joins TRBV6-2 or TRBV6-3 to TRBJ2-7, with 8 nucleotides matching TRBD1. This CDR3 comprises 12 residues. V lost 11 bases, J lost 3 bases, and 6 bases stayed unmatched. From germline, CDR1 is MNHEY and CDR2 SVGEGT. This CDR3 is CAGSGQGYEQYF. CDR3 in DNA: TGTGCCGGGTCTGGACAGGGCTACGAGCAGTACTTC.

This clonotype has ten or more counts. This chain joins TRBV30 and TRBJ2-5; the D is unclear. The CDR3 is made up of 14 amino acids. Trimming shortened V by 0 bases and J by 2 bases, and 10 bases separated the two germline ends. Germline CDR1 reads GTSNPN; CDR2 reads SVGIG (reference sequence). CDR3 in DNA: TGTGCCTGGAGTGTGGGCGGTTCGCAAGAGACCCAGTACTTC. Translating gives CAWSVGGSQETQYF.

The CDR3 protein is CASRLTGALNTEAFF. The CDR3 nucleotides read TGTGCCAGCAGACTTACAGGGGCCCTGAACACTGAAGCTTTCTTT. The rearrangement uses TRBV6-2 or TRBV6-3 and TRBJ1-1; 7 bases match TRBD1. The CDR3 loop spans 15 amino acids. With 6 bases clipped from V and 0 bases from J, the junction kept 7 bases outside the gene matches. Germline V gene data show CDR1 as MNHEY and CDR2 as SVGEGT.

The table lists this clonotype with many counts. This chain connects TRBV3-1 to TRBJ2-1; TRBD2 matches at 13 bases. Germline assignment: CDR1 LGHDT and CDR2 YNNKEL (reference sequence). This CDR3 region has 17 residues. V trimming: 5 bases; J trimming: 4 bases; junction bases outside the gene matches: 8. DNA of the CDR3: TGTGCCAGCAGCTTGCGGACTAGCGGGAGCGCTTACAATGAGCAGTTCTTC. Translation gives CASSLRTSGSAYNEQFF.

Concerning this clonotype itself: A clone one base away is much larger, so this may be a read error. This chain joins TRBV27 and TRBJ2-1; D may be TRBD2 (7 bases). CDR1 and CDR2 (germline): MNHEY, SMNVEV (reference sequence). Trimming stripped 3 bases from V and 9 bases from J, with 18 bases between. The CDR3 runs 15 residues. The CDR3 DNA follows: TGTGCCAGCAGTTTCGACGGGGGGCTTGTGGGTGAGCAGTTCTTC. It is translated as CASSFDGGLVGEQFF.

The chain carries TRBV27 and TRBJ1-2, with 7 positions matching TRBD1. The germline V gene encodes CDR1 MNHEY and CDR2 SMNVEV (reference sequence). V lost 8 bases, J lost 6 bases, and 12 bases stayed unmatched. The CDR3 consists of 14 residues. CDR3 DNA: TGTGCCAGCGGGCCCTGGGACAGCTCCCATGGCTACACCTTC. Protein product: CASGPWDSSHGYTF.

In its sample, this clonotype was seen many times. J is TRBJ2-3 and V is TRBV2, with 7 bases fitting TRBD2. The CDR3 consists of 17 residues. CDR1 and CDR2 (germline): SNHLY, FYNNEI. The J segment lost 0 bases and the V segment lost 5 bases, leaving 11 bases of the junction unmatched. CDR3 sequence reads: CASSKDGGGRSTDTQYF. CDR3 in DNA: TGTGCCAGCAGTAAGGACGGAGGCGGGAGAAGCACAGATACGCAGTATTTT.

The CDR3 nucleotides are TGTGCCAGCAGCGTAGGCGGCGGGAGCAACTACGAGCAGTACTTC. Translating gives CASSVGGGSNYEQYF. V is TRBV9 and J is TRBJ2-7; 7 bases are shared with TRBD2. The CDR3 runs 15 residues. Germline lookup yields CDR1 SGDLS and CDR2 YYNGEE. V shed 0 bases and J 3 bases; nucleotides not matched to a gene: 6. The variable domain in full, completed from reference TRBV9 and TRBJ2-7, reads DSGVTQTPKHLITATGQRVTLRCSPRSGDLSVYWYQQSLDQGLQFLIQYYNGEERAKGNILERFSAQQFPDLHSELNLSSLELGDSALYFCASSVGGGSNYEQYFGPGTRLTVT.

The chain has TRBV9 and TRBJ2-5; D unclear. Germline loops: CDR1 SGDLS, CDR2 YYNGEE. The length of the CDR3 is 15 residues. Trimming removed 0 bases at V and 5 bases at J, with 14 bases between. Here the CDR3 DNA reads TGTGCCAGCAGCGTAGCGGCAGCCGGTAGTGAGACCCAGTACTTC. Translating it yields CASSVAAAGSETQYF.

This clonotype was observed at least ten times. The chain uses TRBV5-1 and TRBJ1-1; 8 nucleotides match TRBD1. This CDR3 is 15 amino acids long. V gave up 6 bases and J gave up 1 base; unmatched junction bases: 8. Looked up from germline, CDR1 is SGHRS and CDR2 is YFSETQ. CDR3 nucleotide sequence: TGCGCCAGCACCCCGTCAGGGGGCACGAACACTGAAGCTTTCTTT. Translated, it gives CASTPSGGTNTEAFF.

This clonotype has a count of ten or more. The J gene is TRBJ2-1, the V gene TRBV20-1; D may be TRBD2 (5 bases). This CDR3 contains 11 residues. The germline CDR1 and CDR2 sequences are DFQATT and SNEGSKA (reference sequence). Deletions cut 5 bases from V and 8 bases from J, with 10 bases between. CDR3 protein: CSAPRADEQFF. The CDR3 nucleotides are TGCAGTGCTCCCCGAGCGGATGAGCAGTTCTTC.

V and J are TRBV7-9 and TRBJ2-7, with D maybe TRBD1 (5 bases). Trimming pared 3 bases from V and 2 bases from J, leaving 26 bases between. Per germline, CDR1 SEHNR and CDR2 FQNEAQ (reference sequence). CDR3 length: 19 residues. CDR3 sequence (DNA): TGTGCCAGCAGCTTCCCCTTGGACACCCTTAAAAGGGGCCCCTACGAGCAGTACTTC. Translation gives CASSFPLDTLKRGPYEQYF.